Shown below are 2 T cell receptor beta chains from a single sample sequenced in a study of cytomegalovirus exposure and HLA in healthy donors. In the PCR, 60 Vbeta and 13 Jbeta primers were used. Libraries were prepared by immunoSEQ multiplex PCR; TCRdb keeps only in-frame clonotypes and omits some of them. The sample comprises around 300,000 clones, roughly 81% of which are singletons, and roughly 2% rests with the top ten. Sequenced input: PBMCs. The source of these receptors is a woman aged 40 to 55 in good health and CMV-seropositive.

The CDR3 here is CAISELAQAAFF. CDR3 nucleotides: TGTGCCATCAGTGAGTTAGCCCAAGCTGCTTTCTTT. The rearrangement uses TRBV10-3 and TRBJ1-1, with D hard to call. The CDR3 runs 12 residues. Trimming stripped 1 base from V and 11 bases from J, with 11 bases between. CDR1 ENHRY and CDR2 SYGVKD come from the germline V gene.

The rearrangement joins TRBV12-1 to TRBJ2-7; the tabulated D call, TRBD2, remains unverified against the DNA. TRBV12-1 is a known pseudogene. The CDR3 length is 17 residues. The CDR3 loop is CASSFVISSGRAGEQYF. DNA for the CDR3: TGTGCCAGCAGCTTTGTCATATCTAGCGGGAGAGCGGGCGAGCAGTACTTC.